This TCR beta chain was retrieved from a study of blood T cells in healthy people across ages. Findings and limits, study-wide: CMV infection status of these donors was not known. When set beside aged donors, long-lived donors presented more naive CD4+ cells and higher diversity.

This clonotype was seen a few times. Its antigen is not known. The CDR3 spans 18 residues. J lost 3 bases, V lost 1 base, and 11 bases had no gene match. CDR1 is LGHNA and CDR2 is YSLEER in the germline V gene. Using a J-beta primer mix together with a sample-barcoded 5' primer, a second PCR was run for about 7 to 12 cycles. One entry per CDR3 protein results from TCRdb running MiXCR on the 5' RACE reads. This table holds roughly 730,000 distinct CDR3 sequences, around three fifths found once. In terms of origin and age, donors were healthy Caucasian individuals from Russia aged about 6 to 90. The amount of total RNA extracted per sample was at least 6 micrograms.

The chain has TRBV4-3 and TRBJ2-1, with 8 nucleotides matching TRBD2. What was sequenced was blood. This TCR was sampled from a man aged 40-49 years in good health. The CDR3 region is CASSQATPWSGSYNEQFF. The CDR3 DNA is TGCGCCAGCAGCCAAGCGACTCCTTGGAGCGGGAGCTACAATGAGCAGTTCTTC.